This is a list of T cell receptor beta chains from one sample in a study of cytotoxic CD8 clonotypes in ibrutinib-treated CLL. Clones were sequenced by immunoSEQ multiplex PCR, and TCRdb holds only the in-frame ones, with some missing. The table has about 140,000 clones, more than 75% seen once. Sequenced here: PBMCs, sampled after 36 months of ibrutinib treatment. Every receptor here comes from a human donor with chronic lymphocytic leukemia. Each CDR3 is given with its conserved first and last residue. Fields, in order: clone size, D gene, J gene, V gene, CDR3 protein, CDR3 DNA. A D gene is named only where the DNA matches it firmly. Some rows mark clone size as missing; the rest say once, few, many or name a class of expanded clone.

>few|TRBD2|TRBJ2-1|TRBV7-6
CASSSPTSGNNEQFF
TGTGCCAGCAGCTCTCCGACTAGCGGTAACAATGAGCAGTTCTTC
>-|-|TRBJ1-2|TRBV27
CASSLSNSRGLYYGYTF
TGTGCCAGCAGTTTATCGAACAGCCGTGGCCTATACTATGGCTACACCTTC
>few|-|TRBJ1-1|TRBV6-5
CASSRRGEEAFF
TGTGCCAGCAGCCGACGGGGGGAGGAAGCTTTCTTT
>-|-|TRBJ2-1|TRBV7-2
CASRTGWYNEQFF
TGTGCCAGCAGGACAGGATGGTACAATGAGCAGTTCTTC
>-|-|TRBJ1-5|TRBV5-6
CASSRLYQPQHF
TGTGCCAGCAGTAGACTTTATCAGCCCCAGCATTTT
>-|TRBD1|TRBJ2-7|TRBV10-3
CAIRESPGTGEYF
TGTGCCATCAGAGAGTCGCCCGGGACAGGGGAGTACTTC
>-|TRBD1|TRBJ1-1|TRBV15
CATSSLTQGFTEAFF
TGTGCCACCAGCAGCCTCACACAGGGGTTCACTGAAGCTTTCTTT
>-|-|TRBJ2-2|TRBV10-3
CAISGGMNTGELFF
TGTGCCATCAGTGGGGGGATGAACACCGGGGAGCTGTTTTTT
>-|-|TRBJ2-7|TRBV19
CASSIGGRLYEQYF
TGTGCCAGTAGTATAGGGGGAAGGCTCTACGAGCAGTACTTC
>-|-|TRBJ1-1|TRBV6-1
CASSSPNTGLAFF
TGTGCCAGCAGCAGTCCGAACACAGGGTTGGCTTTCTTT
>-|-|TRBJ2-1|TRBV5-6
CASSFVSLEQFF
TGTGCCAGCAGCTTCGTAAGTCTTGAGCAGTTCTTC
>once|-|TRBJ1-5|TRBV21-1
CASKTGRVVGSNQPQHF
TGTGCCAGCAAAACAGGTCGTGTAGTAGGGAGCAATCAGCCCCAGCATTTT
>-|-|TRBJ1-5|TRBV27
CASSPEGGGVDQPQHF
TGTGCCAGCAGTCCGGAGGGCGGGGGGGTTGACCAGCCCCAGCATTTT
>-|TRBD1|TRBJ1-2|TRBV27
CASREDRGHGYTF
TGTGCCAGCAGAGAGGACAGGGGGCATGGCTACACCTTC
>few|-|TRBJ2-2|TRBV5-1
CASSPNSAGELFF
TGCGCCAGCAGCCCCAATTCGGCCGGGGAGCTGTTTTTT
>once|TRBD2|TRBJ2-3|TRBV29-1
CSVEDLGTSLDTQYF
TGCAGCGTTGAAGATCTGGGGACTAGTTTAGATACGCAGTATTTT
>-|-|TRBJ2-7|TRBV2
CASSVEPTYEQYF
TGTGCCAGCAGTGTAGAACCGACCTACGAGCAGTACTTC
>once|-|TRBJ1-2|TRBV5-4
CASRPWGGYGYTF
TGTGCCAGCAGGCCCTGGGGAGGGTATGGCTACACCTTC
>-|TRBD2|TRBJ2-7|TRBV5-1
CASSGLGLAYEQYF
TGCGCCAGCAGCGGTCTGGGACTAGCCTACGAGCAGTACTTC
>-|-|TRBJ2-2|TRBV7-9
CASSFGPLWNTGELFF
TGTGCCAGCAGCTTTGGACCGCTGTGGAACACCGGGGAGCTGTTTTTT
>once|-|TRBJ2-7|TRBV14
CASSRGGTAVSYEQYF
TGTGCCAGCAGCCGGGGGGGGACAGCCGTCTCCTACGAGCAGTACTTC
>once|TRBD1|TRBJ2-5|TRBV5-4
CASSLTGDQETQYF
TGTGCCAGCAGCCTCACAGGGGACCAAGAGACCCAGTACTTC
>-|-|TRBJ1-2|TRBV10-1
CASSDGVGYTF
TGCGCCAGCAGTGACGGGGTGGGCTACACCTTC
>-|TRBD1|TRBJ2-7|TRBV4-2
CASSQDREGAREQYF
TGTGCCAGCAGCCAAGACCGCGAGGGGGCAAGGGAGCAGTACTTC
>-|-|TRBJ1-5|TRBV7-8
CASSPMGAGAGQPQHF
TGTGCCAGCAGCCCAATGGGGGCCGGGGCGGGCCAGCCCCAGCATTTT
>-|TRBD2|TRBJ2-1|TRBV10-3
CAIGGLAGGGSYNEQFF
TGTGCCATCGGAGGACTAGCGGGAGGGGGCTCCTACAATGAGCAGTTCTTC
>few|-|TRBJ2-1|TRBV15
CATSYRAYNEQFF
TGTGCCACCAGCTACCGGGCCTACAATGAGCAGTTCTTC
>-|TRBD2|TRBJ2-1|TRBV7-9
CASSSLAGVSGNEQFF
TGTGCCAGCAGCTCGTTAGCGGGGGTATCCGGGAATGAGCAGTTCTTC
>-|-|TRBJ1-2|TRBV7-9
CASSVPSGLNYGYTF
TGTGCCAGCAGCGTCCCCAGCGGGTTAAACTATGGCTACACCTTC
>few|TRBD2|TRBJ2-5|TRBV5-4
CASSREGPQETQYF
TGTGCCAGCAGCCGGGAGGGGCCGCAAGAGACCCAGTACTTC
>-|-|TRBJ2-7|TRBV19
CASSIPSRGNYEQYF
TGTGCCAGTAGTATTCCATCCAGGGGTAACTACGAGCAGTACTTC
>few|-|TRBJ1-5|TRBV4-1
CASSQLNADQPQHF
TGCGCCAGCAGCCAGCTGAACGCCGATCAGCCCCAGCATTTT
>-|TRBD1|TRBJ1-1|TRBV2
CASRPGQLNTEAFF
TGTGCCAGCAGACCGGGACAGCTGAACACTGAAGCTTTCTTT
>-|-|TRBJ2-4|TRBV29-1
CSVRQLAKNIQYF
TGCAGCGTAAGACAGCTAGCCAAAAACATTCAGTACTTC
>-|-|TRBJ1-2|TRBV6-5
CASSYDHSNYGYTF
TGTGCCAGCAGTTACGATCACAGTAACTATGGCTACACCTTC
>-|-|TRBJ1-4|TRBV6-1
CASNRAANEKLFF
TGTGCCAGCAACCGGGCTGCTAATGAAAAACTGTTTTTT
>-|-|TRBJ2-5|TRBV2
CASSPQSLAQETQYF
TGTGCCAGCAGCCCCCAGTCACTAGCACAAGAGACCCAGTACTTC
>-|-|TRBJ1-5|TRBV10-2
CASNPSRANQPQHF
TGCGCCAGCAACCCAAGCCGGGCAAATCAGCCCCAGCATTTT
>-|-|TRBJ2-4|TRBV13
CASSLVGRLGAKNIQYF
TGTGCCAGCAGCTTAGTAGGCAGGCTAGGGGCCAAAAACATTCAGTACTTC
>-|-|TRBJ1-2|TRBV6-5
CASRIGGLSYGYTF
TGTGCCAGCAGAATAGGAGGGCTGTCGTATGGCTACACCTTC
>-|-|TRBJ2-1|TRBV11-1
CASSLGGMYGDEQFF
TGTGCCAGCAGCTTAGGAGGGATGTATGGAGATGAGCAGTTCTTC
>-|-|TRBJ2-5|TRBV7-8
CASSPMDRQETQYF
TGTGCCAGCAGCCCGATGGACAGACAAGAGACCCAGTACTTC
>-|TRBD1|TRBJ2-7|TRBV13
CASSPPDRAYEQYF
TGTGCCAGCAGCCCACCCGACAGGGCCTACGAGCAGTACTTC
>-|-|TRBJ2-7|TRBV20-1
CSVRGYEQYF
TGCAGTGTCCGGGGCTACGAGCAGTACTTC
>-|-|TRBJ1-2|TRBV2
CASSGGADYGYTF
TGTGCCAGCAGTGGGGGGGCGGACTATGGCTACACCTTC
>-|TRBD1|TRBJ2-1|TRBV7-2
CASSLDRGSYNEQFF
TGTGCCAGCAGCTTAGACAGGGGTTCCTACAATGAGCAGTTCTTC
>few|-|TRBJ2-7|TRBV2
CASSEVEGFGQYF
TGTGCCAGCAGTGAAGTTGAGGGTTTTGGGCAGTACTTC